A selection of T cell receptor beta chains follows, all from one sample in a study of T cell responses to AZD1222 COVID-19 vaccine. Method: immunoSEQ multiplex PCR; TCRdb's copy keeps in-frame clones and lacks some. The sample comprises under 110,000 clones, approximately 89% of which are singletons, and roughly 10% rests with the top ten. The sequenced sample was peripheral blood, obtained 28 days after the second AZD1222 dose. These receptors were obtained from an adult who received the AZD1222 COVID-19 vaccine. Each CDR3 is given with its conserved first and last residue. The order of the fields is J gene, clone size, V gene, D gene, CDR3 protein, CDR3 DNA. The D gene is left open where the match is weak. Expanded clones are given a class, and other clones once, few, many or no size at all.

TRBJ1-6 . TRBV5-1 TRBD1 CASSLAVSRTGANSPLHF TGCGCCAGCAGCTTGGCTGTCTCCCGGACAGGGGCGAATTCACCCCTCCACTTT
TRBJ1-1 . TRBV10-3 . CAIRRGMNTEAFF TGTGCCATCAGGAGAGGAATGAACACTGAAGCTTTCTTT
TRBJ2-3 . TRBV20-1 . CSASLPGVGDTQYF TGCAGTGCTAGTTTACCGGGAGTGGGAGATACGCAGTATTTT
TRBJ2-3 . TRBV2 . CASRREQTLDTQYF TGTGCCAGCCGGAGGGAACAAACTCTAGATACGCAGTATTTT
TRBJ1-6 . TRBV7-2 . CASSLTGRGSSYNSPLHF TGTGCCAGCAGCTTAACCGGCAGGGGAAGCTCCTATAATTCACCCCTCCACTTT
TRBJ1-5 . TRBV6-1 . CASSEIFRVRRSSNNQPQHF TGTGCCAGCAGTGAAATCTTTCGGGTCAGAAGGTCAAGTAACAATCAGCCCCAGCATTTT
TRBJ2-7 . TRBV5-4 . CASSFGSSYEQYF TGTGCCAGCAGCTTCGGGAGCTCCTACGAGCAGTACTTC
TRBJ1-1 . TRBV7-9 . CASTPGPHFTDEREAFF TGTGCCAGCACCCCCGGCCCCCACTTTACGGACGAGAGAGAAGCTTTCTTT
TRBJ1-1 . TRBV5-1 TRBD1 CASSLTGIGTEAFF TGCGCCAGCAGCCTGACAGGGATTGGCACTGAAGCTTTCTTT
TRBJ2-1 . TRBV5-1 TRBD1 CASSLGQGAHGEQFF TGCGCCAGCAGCTTGGGACAGGGGGCGCACGGTGAGCAGTTCTTC
TRBJ2-1 . TRBV7-3 TRBD2 CASSAFLGTSGSPPEQFF TGTGCCAGCAGCGCTTTCCTGGGGACTAGCGGGAGCCCACCGGAGCAGTTCTTC
TRBJ2-7 . TRBV28 . CASSRAITMDSWGYEQYF TGTGCCAGCAGCCGCGCGATAACAATGGACTCGTGGGGGTACGAGCAGTACTTC
TRBJ2-2 . TRBV6-1 TRBD1 CASSEEGQGAGELFF TGTGCCAGCAGTGAAGAGGGACAGGGAGCCGGGGAGCTGTTTTTT
TRBJ2-2 . TRBV7-9 . CASSLALTGELFF TGTGCCAGCAGCTTAGCATTGACAGGGGAGCTGTTTTTT
TRBJ2-1 . TRBV10-3 . CATVIGTTNNEQFF TGTGCCACCGTAATCGGGACAACGAACAATGAGCAGTTCTTC
TRBJ2-3 . TRBV20-1 . CSASWSAGNSDTQYF TGCAGTGCTAGTTGGTCTGCGGGGAACTCAGATACGCAGTATTTT
TRBJ1-4 few TRBV12-3/TRBV12-4 . CASSLRDQSGLFF TGTGCCAGCAGTTTAAGGGACCAAAGTGGACTGTTTTTT
TRBJ1-6 . TRBV2 TRBD1 CASRDRAVNSPLHF TGTGCCAGCCGGGACAGGGCGGTTAATTCACCCCTCCACTTT
TRBJ2-7 . TRBV9 TRBD1 CASSVGTATYEQYF TGTGCCAGCAGCGTCGGGACAGCTACCTACGAGCAGTACTTC
TRBJ2-7 . TRBV6-5 . CASSSTGPAYEQYF TGTGCCAGCAGTTCAACCGGGCCCGCCTACGAGCAGTACTTC
TRBJ2-7 . TRBV7-9 TRBD1 CASSWDRDEQYF TGTGCCAGCAGCTGGGACAGGGATGAGCAGTACTTC
TRBJ1-1 . TRBV5-4 TRBD1 CASSIDRVNTEAFF TGTGCCAGCAGCATAGACAGGGTGAACACTGAAGCTTTCTTT
TRBJ1-2 once TRBV5-4 . CASSLLQGPNYGYTF TGTGCCAGCAGCTTGTTGCAGGGGCCTAACTATGGCTACACCTTC
TRBJ2-2 . TRBV18 . CASSPDRPTGELFF TGTGCCAGCTCACCCGATCGGCCCACCGGGGAGCTGTTTTTT
TRBJ2-7 . TRBV4-3 . CASSTHLRRDHPYEQYF TGCGCCAGCAGCACCCACCTCCGCCGGGACCACCCTTACGAGCAGTACTTC
TRBJ1-1 . TRBV5-4 . CASSRDRRNTEAFF TGTGCCAGCAGCCGCGATAGGAGGAACACTGAAGCTTTCTTT
TRBJ2-2 . TRBV7-9 . CASSLKANTGELFF TGTGCCAGCAGCTTAAAAGCGAACACCGGGGAGCTGTTTTTT
TRBJ2-2 . TRBV5-1 TRBD2 CASSLEGTRYTGELFF TGCGCCAGCAGCTTGGAAGGGACTAGATACACCGGGGAGCTGTTTTTT
TRBJ1-1 . TRBV14 . CASSQADSLAEAFF TGTGCCAGCAGCCAAGCTGACAGTCTGGCTGAAGCTTTCTTT
TRBJ2-3 . TRBV7-2 TRBD2 CASSLTAGGSVTDTQYF TGTGCCAGCAGCTTAACAGCGGGGGGATCTGTCACAGATACGCAGTATTTT
TRBJ2-1 few TRBV4-3 TRBD2 CASSQDSGGYNEQFF TGCGCCAGCAGCCAAGATAGCGGGGGTTACAATGAGCAGTTCTTC
TRBJ2-1 . TRBV6-2/TRBV6-3 TRBD1 CASSSSGTGIYNEQFF TGTGCCAGCAGTTCCTCCGGGACAGGGATCTACAATGAGCAGTTCTTC
TRBJ2-1 . TRBV27 . CASSLRGARYNEQFF TGTGCCAGCAGTTTACGGGGGGCGCGTTACAATGAGCAGTTCTTC
TRBJ2-1 . TRBV2 TRBD2 CASSDTGGLGEQFF TGTGCCAGCAGTGATACGGGGGGGCTGGGTGAGCAGTTCTTC
TRBJ1-1 . TRBV13 . CASSLPGTPNTEAFF TGTGCCAGCAGCTTGCCCGGGACCCCGAACACTGAAGCTTTCTTT
TRBJ2-7 . TRBV30 TRBD2 CAWSAGGAAYEQYF TGTGCCTGGAGTGCGGGGGGTGCGGCTTACGAGCAGTACTTC
TRBJ1-2 . TRBV10-3 . CAISGGTFPSNYGYTF TGTGCCATCAGTGGTGGGACATTCCCTTCTAACTATGGCTACACCTTC
TRBJ1-2 . TRBV4-1 TRBD1 CASSPPGTGKGYTF TGCGCCAGCAGCCCGCCCGGGACAGGGAAGGGCTACACCTTC
TRBJ2-7 once TRBV28 . CASSLGSGRTSYEQYF TGTGCCAGCAGTTTAGGGTCAGGGCGAACTTCCTACGAGCAGTACTTC
TRBJ1-1 . TRBV19 TRBD1 CASSGITGNRGTEAFF TGTGCCAGTAGTGGAATAACGGGGAACAGGGGAACTGAAGCTTTCTTT
TRBJ2-7 . TRBV28 TRBD1 CASGRTGGRNEQYF TGTGCCAGCGGACGGACAGGGGGCAGGAACGAGCAGTACTTC
TRBJ2-7 . TRBV10-3 . CAIAPGTYEQYF TGTGCCATCGCACCAGGCACCTACGAGCAGTACTTC
TRBJ2-7 . TRBV5-1 TRBD1 CASSATGTGFSYEQYF TGCGCCAGCAGCGCTACCGGGACAGGGTTCTCCTACGAGCAGTACTTC